One sample yielded the 19 T cell receptor beta chains listed below, sequenced in a study of technical replicates of blood from a handful of donors. TCRdb's copy holds only in-frame clones and misses some; the assay was immunoSEQ multiplex PCR. The sample contains around 53,000 clones, about 86% of which appear only once. Sequencing was done on a sample of PBMCs. These receptors were obtained from a human donor in good health. Some clones in this sample may be carry-over from other donors' samples.

The rearrangement joins TRBV13 to TRBJ2-3; 9 nucleotides align to TRBD2. The CDR3 is made up of 16 amino acids. The V gene's germline CDR1 is PRHDT and CDR2 FYEKMQ (reference sequence). The J segment lost 0 bases and the V segment lost 2 bases, leaving 3 bases of the junction unmatched. The CDR3 coding sequence is TGTGCCAGCAGCTTATCGCGGGAGGGGAGCACAGATACGCAGTATTTT. Residues: CASSLSREGSTDTQYF.

The rearrangement uses TRBV6-6 and TRBJ1-1; no definite D call. The CDR3 is 15 amino acids. Germline-derived CDR1 and CDR2 are MNHNY and SVGAGI (reference sequence). V was cut by 3 bases and J by 0 bases, with 11 bases left in between. CDR3 sequence reads: CASSYYSSVNTEAFF. CDR3 nucleotide sequence: TGTGCCAGCAGTTATTATTCTTCGGTGAACACTGAAGCTTTCTTT.

This clone was seen just once. The chain links TRBV4-1 to TRBJ2-3; D gene uncertain. In germline, CDR1 is MGHRA, CDR2 YSYEKL. Trimming removed 4 bases at V and 3 bases at J, with 11 bases between. CDR3 length equals 14 residues. CDR3 in amino acids: CASSLSAPTDTQYF. The CDR3 bases are TGCGCCAGCAGCCTGAGCGCCCCTACAGATACGCAGTATTTT.

This clone is medium-sized within its sample. CDR3 sequence: CASRRTDNYNSPLHF. The CDR3 coding sequence is TGTGCCAGCCGCCGGACAGACAACTATAATTCACCCCTCCACTTT. The rearrangement joins TRBV2 to TRBJ1-6; perhaps TRBD1 as D (6 bases). The CDR3 totals 15 residues. The germline V and J ends were trimmed by 8 bases and 3 bases, with 14 bases remaining between them. Per germline, CDR1 SNHLY and CDR2 FYNNEI.

The V call is TRBV4-1, the J call TRBJ2-5; D perhaps matches TRBD1 (5 bases). The germline gives CDR1 MGHRA, CDR2 YSYEKL. The CDR3 contains 15 residues. Trimming removed 4 bases from V and 5 bases from J, with 17 bases in between. CDR3: CASSRQTGSYETQYF. CDR3 in DNA: TGCGCCAGCAGCCGACAGACCGGGTCCTACGAGACCCAGTACTTC.

J is TRBJ1-2 and V is TRBV18; 12 bases are a match to TRBD1. With V trimmed by 3 bases and J by 8 bases, 7 bases remained unmatched. The CDR3 is 15 residues long. The germline V gene encodes CDR1 KGHSH and CDR2 LQKENI. CDR3 loop: CASSPPGQGAVGYTF. The CDR3 DNA reads as TGTGCCAGCTCACCCCCGGGACAGGGGGCTGTCGGCTACACCTTC.

J is TRBJ2-7 and V is TRBV6-1; D unclear. Deletions cut 1 base from V and 5 bases from J, with 12 bases between. The CDR3 is made up of 14 amino acids. The germline CDR1 and CDR2 sequences are MNHNS and SASEGT. The CDR3 loop reads CASSEGRKSDEQYF. DNA of the CDR3: TGTGCCAGCAGTGAAGGTCGCAAGTCGGACGAGCAGTACTTC.

The V and J genes are TRBV6-5 and TRBJ2-1, with TRBD1 matching over 8 bases. CDR1 and CDR2 from the germline V gene are MNHEY and SVGAGI. The CDR3 is made up of 15 amino acids. V lost 7 bases, J lost 6 bases, and 11 bases stayed unmatched. CDR3 nucleotide sequence: TGTGCCAGCACCAAAACCGGGACAGGACTCAATGAGCAGTTCTTC. Translated: CASTKTGTGLNEQFF.

V and J are TRBV10-3 and TRBJ1-3; no reliable D call. The CDR3 is 13 amino acids. The V and J ends lost 2 bases and 3 bases respectively, with 5 bases between them. Germline V gene data show CDR1 as ENHRY and CDR2 as SYGVKD. CDR3 sequence (DNA): TGTGCCATCAGTGAGACAGATGGAAACACCATATATTTT. Protein product: CAISETDGNTIYF.

The DNA of the CDR3 is TGTGCCAGCAGCTTAGCGTCGACACCAAGTGTGACCCAGTACTTC. Its translation: CASSLASTPSVTQYF. The chain combines TRBV7-6 with TRBJ2-5, with unresolved D. This CDR3 spans 15 amino acids. Deletions cut 0 bases from V and 7 bases from J, with 15 bases between. CDR1 and CDR2 (germline): SGHVS, FNYEAQ.

The chain has TRBV18 and TRBJ1-6; TRBD1 aligns across 8 bases. Germline loops: CDR1 KGHSH, CDR2 LQKENI. The CDR3 covers 13 residues. The V and J ends lost 2 bases and 14 bases, in that order; junction bases with no gene match: 5. CDR3 sequence (DNA): TGTGCCAGCTCACCAGCGACAGGGGAGACCCTCCACTTT. Protein product: CASSPATGETLHF.

To note about this clone: Other DNA variants within this sample encode the same CDR3. The V and J genes are TRBV27 and TRBJ1-1; TRBD1 might be the D (5 bases). The CDR3 is 13 residues long. The V end lost 2 bases, the J end lost 5 bases, and 9 bases lay between the germline ends. Germline V CDR1 and CDR2: MNHEY, SMNVEV (reference sequence). The CDR3 spells CASSLQGRTEAFF. In DNA, the CDR3 is TGTGCCAGCAGTTTACAGGGCAGGACTGAAGCTTTCTTT.

V is TRBV4-2 and J is TRBJ2-7; 9 positions match TRBD2. V was pared by 0 bases and J by 9 bases, with 9 bases of the junction left unmatched. Germline V CDR1 and CDR2: LGHNA, YNFKEQ. The CDR3 loop spans 15 amino acids. For the CDR3, the DNA is TGTGCCAGCAGCCAAGACTACGGCGGGAGGGCGGGGCAGTACTTC. It encodes CASSQDYGGRAGQYF.

CDR3 coding DNA: TGTGCCAGCAGTTACTTTTCAGGGGCGCCGGACTATGGCTACACCTTC. This translates into CASSYFSGAPDYGYTF. The chain carries TRBV6-5 and TRBJ1-2, with D possibly being TRBD1 (6 bases). The V end was cut by 1 base, the J end by 3 bases, with 15 bases between. CDR1 MNHEY and CDR2 SVGAGI come from the germline V gene. The CDR3 extends over 16 amino acids.

The chain carries TRBV2 and TRBJ2-3; D is possibly TRBD2 (6 bases). The CDR3 has 15 amino acids. Per the germline V gene, CDR1 is SNHLY and CDR2 is FYNNEI. V lost 6 bases and J 4 bases, leaving 17 bases between the germline ends. The DNA of the CDR3 is TGTGCCAGCAGGTGGGACGGGGGAAGGTCAGATACGCAGTATTTT. It specifies CASRWDGGRSDTQYF.

V usage is TRBV15 and J usage is TRBJ1-5; no definite D call. Trimming removed 0 bases from V and 3 bases from J, with 9 bases in between. The CDR3 totals 15 residues. Germline CDR1 reads LNHNV; CDR2 reads YYDKDF (reference sequence). Here the CDR3 reads CATSRELGINQPQHF. CDR3 nucleotides: TGTGCCACCAGCAGAGAACTAGGGATCAATCAGCCCCAGCATTTT.

This clone has more than one count but fewer than ten. The chain joins TRBV18 to TRBJ2-1; 8 bases agree with TRBD2. The CDR3 is 16 residues long. The germline CDR1 and CDR2 sequences are KGHSH and LQKENI. V trimming: 3 bases; J trimming: 7 bases; junction bases outside the gene matches: 11. CDR3 nucleotide sequence: TGTGCCAGCTCACCGAATTCGGCGGGAGGAGGAAATGAGCAGTTCTTC. Translated: CASSPNSAGGGNEQFF.

The V gene is TRBV21-1, the J gene TRBJ1-2; whether TRBD1, the table's D call, matches the DNA was not checked. TRBV21-1 is noted as a pseudogene. The CDR3 loop spans 13 amino acids. CDR3 DNA sequence: TGTGCCAGCAGCCCCCCTGGCTACTATGGCTACACCTTC. Amino acid sequence: CASSPPGYYGYTF.

V usage is TRBV7-3 and J usage is TRBJ2-1; 9 nucleotides match TRBD2. V was pared by 5 bases and J by 13 bases, with 9 bases of the junction left unmatched. The CDR3 consists of 13 residues. Germline CDR1 is SGHTA and CDR2 is FQGTGA. The CDR3 nucleotides read TGTGCCAGCAGCCCGGAGGCGGGGACTAGCCAGTTCTTC. Its translation is CASSPEAGTSQFF.